These 9 T cell receptor beta chains originate from one sample sequenced in a study of blood T cells in healthy people across ages. The use of a sample-barcoded 5' primer and a J-beta primer mix characterized a second PCR of about 7 to 12 cycles. TCRdb re-called the 5' RACE reads through MiXCR, storing one row per CDR3 protein. The repertoire has about 640,000 distinct CDR3 sequences, roughly 53% of them found once; the top ten carry approximately 37%. Sample: blood. The receptors originated from a man aged 60 to 75 in good health.

The chain combines TRBV9 with TRBJ2-7; 11 bases fit TRBD2. In germline, CDR1 is SGDLS, CDR2 YYNGEE. The CDR3 has 17 amino acids. J was trimmed by 7 bases and V by 0 bases; bases with no gene match: 12. The CDR3 DNA is TGTGCCAGCAGCGTAGGACCCGGGCTAGCGGGGGGTAAAGAGCAGTACTTC. Amino acids: CASSVGPGLAGGKEQYF.

This clonotype was observed once. J is TRBJ2-1 and V is TRBV7-2, with 7 bases aligning to TRBD2. TRBJ2-7 explains the end of the DNA better; the J call may be wrong. The CDR3 contains 15 residues. CDR1 SGHTA and CDR2 FQGNSA come from the germline V gene. The CDR3 is CASSPWGGTDNEQYF. The CDR3 coding sequence is TGTGCCAGCAGCCCATGGGGGGGGACCGACAATGAGCAGTACTTC.

The chain is built from TRBV9 and TRBJ2-1; 9 nucleotides match TRBD1. The germline gives CDR1 SGDLS, CDR2 YYNGEE. The V gene end was trimmed by 3 bases and the J gene end by 6 bases; junction bases not matched to a gene: 4. There are 14 residues in the CDR3. In DNA, the CDR3 is TGTGCCAGCAGCGCAGGACAGGGGATCAATGAGCAGTTCTTC. Encoded protein: CASSAGQGINEQFF.

This clonotype was recorded a few times. The gene calls are TRBV20-1 and TRBJ2-1, with TRBD2 matching 8 bases. The CDR3 runs 15 residues. The ends lost 4 bases at V and 2 bases at J; junction bases unmatched: 7. CDR1 is DFQATT, CDR2 SNEGSKA, per germline (reference sequence). CDR3 region: CSAKLAGGPYNEQFF. The CDR3 region has the DNA TGCAGTGCTAAGCTAGCGGGCGGACCCTACAATGAGCAGTTCTTC.

V and J are TRBV5-1 and TRBJ1-2, with 10 positions matching TRBD1. Germline-derived CDR1 and CDR2 are SGHRS and YFSETQ. The J segment lost 4 bases and the V segment lost 7 bases, leaving 7 bases of the junction unmatched. The CDR3 has 14 amino acids. The CDR3 DNA is TGCGCCAGCGGGACAGGGGAGCGCGTCTATGGCTACACCTTC. It yields the protein CASGTGERVYGYTF.

The chain links TRBV7-9 to TRBJ2-5; D unclear. The end of the DNA is better explained by TRBJ2-7, so the J call may be wrong. CDR1 is SEHNR, CDR2 FQNEAQ, per germline (reference sequence). The CDR3 has 14 residues. For the CDR3, the DNA is TGTGCCAGCAGCTTTTCCGGGTCTCTCGGCGAGCAGTACTTC. Its translation is CASSFSGSLGEQYF.

The CDR3 region has the DNA TGTGCCAGCAGTCCATCACATTTGACAGGGGCTGAAGCTTTCTTT. This codes for CASSPSHLTGAEAFF. The chain recombines TRBV27 with TRBJ1-1, with 8 bases aligning to TRBD1. The germline V gene has CDR1 MNHEY and CDR2 SMNVEV (reference sequence). Losses at the gene ends were 5 bases for V and 6 bases for J; bases not matched to a gene: 11. The CDR3 spans 15 residues.

The V gene is TRBV9, the J gene TRBJ2-7; D possibly uses TRBD1 or TRBD2 (5 bases each). V was clipped by 0 bases and J by 0 bases, with 7 bases between them. The CDR3 runs 14 residues. CDR1 SGDLS and CDR2 YYNGEE come from the germline V gene. As DNA, the CDR3 is TGTGCCAGCAGCGTAGGGGGGTTCTCCTACGAGCAGTACTTC. Its translation: CASSVGGFSYEQYF.

The rearrangement joins TRBV11-2 to TRBJ2-1, with a tentative D call TRBD1 (6 bases). The CDR3 is 15 amino acids. Germline CDR1 and CDR2: SGHAT and FQNNGV. V lost 5 bases, J lost 15 bases, and 26 bases lay in between. This chain's CDR3 is CASSEVPGHQVGWFF. In nucleotides, the CDR3 is TGTGCCAGCAGCGAGGTTCCGGGACACCAGGTGGGCTGGTTCTTC.